Each of the 11 T cell receptor beta chains below was sequenced from the same sample in a study of cytomegalovirus exposure and HLA in healthy donors. PCR was performed using 60 Vbeta and 13 Jbeta primers. TCRdb's table, derived via immunoSEQ multiplex PCR, lists solely in-frame clones and lacks some. Of some 210,000 clones in the sample, about 89% were seen once. The specimen was PBMCs. These receptors all stem from a man in his thirties or forties in good health and CMV-seronegative.

This clone was observed a few times. The genes are TRBV5-1 and TRBJ2-7, with TRBD2 matching 13 bases. The J segment lost 3 bases and the V segment lost 2 bases, leaving 11 bases of the junction unmatched. CDR1 and CDR2 from the germline V gene are SGHRS and YFSETQ. This CDR3 has 18 amino acids. The CDR3 DNA reads as TGCGCCAGCAGCTTACCAGGACTAGCGGGGGATCCAAGCTACGAGCAGTACTTC. It translates to CASSLPGLAGDPSYEQYF.

In its sample, this clone was seen a few times. The genes are TRBV7-9 and TRBJ2-3; TRBD2 matches at 8 bases. This CDR3 is 17 amino acids long. Germline V lookup: CDR1 SEHNR, CDR2 FQNEAQ (reference sequence). CDR3 nucleotides: TGTGCTGGTTATCGGTTACGAGCGGGGGTTAGCACAGATACGCAGTATTTT. This sequence encodes CAGYRLRAGVSTDTQYF.

A word on this clone: A read error may account for a junction end that differs from germline. The V gene is TRBV5-4, the J gene TRBJ2-1; 8 nucleotides agree with TRBD1. Germline V CDR1 and CDR2: SGHNT, YYREEE (reference sequence). The CDR3 totals 12 residues. CDR3 in amino acids: CAGSYLLDREFF. The CDR3 DNA is TGTGCCGGCAGTTATTTGCTGGACAGGGAGTTCTTC.

The chain joins TRBV6-1 to TRBJ2-7; D not certain. The CDR3 is made up of 13 amino acids. V lost 3 bases and J 5 bases, leaving 11 bases between the germline ends. The germline CDR1 and CDR2 sequences are MNHNS and SASEGT. Written as DNA, the CDR3 is TGTGCCAGCAGTGAGGCACCTGAGGACGAGCAGTACTTC. It is translated as CASSEAPEDEQYF.

The chain recombines TRBV19 with TRBJ2-3; the D is unclear. Deletions cut 3 bases from V and 6 bases from J, with 10 bases between. Germline CDR1 LNHDA, CDR2 SQIVND (reference sequence). The length of the CDR3 is 13 residues. The CDR3: CASSILPADTQYF. As DNA, the CDR3 is TGTGCCAGTAGTATCCTACCAGCGGATACGCAGTATTTT.

The rearrangement joins TRBV7-2 to TRBJ2-2, with D possibly TRBD2 on 6 matching bases. V was shortened by 2 bases and J by 4 bases, with 11 bases between the two germline ends. CDR1 is SGHTA and CDR2 is FQGNSA in the germline V gene. The length of the CDR3 is 15 residues. CDR3 residues: CASSLSGDSTGELFF. The CDR3 coding sequence is TGTGCCAGCAGCTTATCGGGGGATAGCACCGGGGAGCTGTTTTTT.

The chain recombines TRBV7-2 with TRBJ2-1; a possible D gene is TRBD1 (6 bases). CDR1 is SGHTA and CDR2 is FQGNSA in the germline V gene. Trimming removed 5 bases at V and 6 bases at J, with 11 bases between. CDR3 length equals 13 residues. This CDR3 is CASSLGQINEQFF. The CDR3 DNA sequence: TGTGCCAGCAGCCTCGGACAGATCAATGAGCAGTTCTTC.

The chain has TRBV6-4 and TRBJ1-5; maybe TRBD1 (6 bases). The CDR3 contains 18 residues. V dropped 5 bases and J dropped 0 bases, with 20 bases sitting between them. Germline V gene data show CDR1 as MRHNA and CDR2 as SNTAGT. The CDR3 DNA reads TGTGCCAGCAGTAAGAAACCTCAGGGGATCTATAGCAATCAGCCCCAGCATTTT. This translates into CASSKKPQGIYSNQPQHF.

V and J are TRBV19 and TRBJ2-4; possible D gene TRBD1, 7 bases. The V and J ends lost 6 bases and 3 bases respectively, with 18 bases between them. CDR3 length: 16 amino acids. Germline V lookup: CDR1 LNHDA, CDR2 SQIVND (reference sequence). The CDR3 nucleotides are TGTGCCAGTAGGGGCAGGGGGGAAATACGCAAAAACATTCAGTACTTC. Translated: CASRGRGEIRKNIQYF.

The chain has TRBV7-2 and TRBJ2-7, with D possibly TRBD1 on 5 matching bases. This CDR3 is built from 15 residues. Trimming pared 1 base from V and 3 bases from J, leaving 13 bases between. The germline V gene encodes CDR1 SGHTA and CDR2 FQGNSA. The CDR3 here is CASSLEGNGHYEQYF. CDR3 sequence (DNA): TGTGCCAGCAGCTTAGAGGGTAACGGACACTACGAGCAGTACTTC.

V and J are TRBV5-1 and TRBJ1-1; D is ambiguous. The CDR3 consists of 13 residues. CDR1 is SGHRS and CDR2 is YFSETQ in the germline V gene. V was clipped by 5 bases and J by 1 base, with 9 bases between them. The CDR3 DNA is TGCGCCAGCAGTGTGGAGCCGAACACTGAAGCTTTCTTT. Protein sequence: CASSVEPNTEAFF.